These T cell receptor beta chains were read from a single sample in a study of shared clonotypes between healthy human individuals. Only in-frame clones appear in the TCRdb table, and some are missing; sequencing was by immunoSEQ multiplex PCR. The table includes about 2.4 million clones, approximately 94% detected once. Sequencing was carried out using naive CD4+ T cells from PBMCs. The source is a young man in good health. Some clones in this sample may be carry-over from other donors' samples. CDR3s include the opening cysteine and the closing phenylalanine or tryptophan. D genes are given only for firm matches. Expanded clones get a size class; other rows say once, few or many, or leave the size out.

D: -; J: TRBJ2-4; V: TRBV28; size: -; CDR3: CASSFNQRRDLAKNIQYF; DNA: TGTGCCAGCAGTTTTAACCAGAGGCGGGACTTAGCCAAAAACATTCAGTACTTC
D: -; J: TRBJ2-5; V: TRBV18; size: -; CDR3: CASSPRDGVETQYF; DNA: TGTGCCAGCTCACCACGGGATGGGGTAGAGACCCAGTACTTC
D: -; J: TRBJ1-5; V: TRBV19; size: -; CDR3: CAIRGSNQPQHF; DNA: TGTGCCATTAGGGGTAGCAATCAGCCCCAGCATTTT
D: -; J: TRBJ2-1; V: TRBV29-1; size: -; CDR3: CSDGGAYNEQFF; DNA: TGCAGCGACGGCGGGGCGTACAATGAGCAGTTCTTC
D: -; J: TRBJ1-6; V: TRBV5-4; size: -; CDR3: CASSPGTVYSPLHF; DNA: TGTGCCAGCAGCCCCGGGACGGTGTATTCACCCCTCCACTTT
D: TRBD1; J: TRBJ1-2; V: TRBV5-4; size: once; CDR3: CASSITGTGGGYTF; DNA: TGTGCCAGCAGTATTACCGGGACAGGGGGCGGCTACACCTTC
D: -; J: TRBJ2-1; V: TRBV25-1; size: once; CDR3: CASSRQTDNEQFF; DNA: TGTGCCAGCAGTCGGCAGACAGACAATGAGCAGTTCTTC
D: -; J: TRBJ1-1; V: TRBV5-8; size: once; CDR3: CASSLGGNTEAFF; DNA: TGTGCCAGCAGCTTGGGCGGTAACACTGAAGCTTTCTTT
D: TRBD2; J: TRBJ2-7; V: TRBV2; size: -; CDR3: CASIMGLAATYEQYF; DNA: TGTGCCAGCATAATGGGACTAGCGGCAACCTACGAGCAGTACTTC
D: -; J: TRBJ1-4; V: TRBV4-3; size: -; CDR3: CASSQVGTHLNEKLFF; DNA: TGCGCCAGCAGCCAAGTCGGCACCCACCTTAATGAAAAACTGTTTTTT
D: -; J: TRBJ2-7; V: TRBV5-1; size: -; CDR3: CASSLVYRGSSEQYF; DNA: TGCGCCAGCAGCTTGGTGTATCGGGGCTCCAGCGAGCAGTACTTC
D: -; J: TRBJ1-4; V: TRBV5-1; size: -; CDR3: CASSPSQGRGGEKLFF; DNA: TGCGCCAGCAGCCCCTCTCAGGGTAGGGGAGGCGAAAAACTGTTTTTT
D: TRBD1; J: TRBJ1-5; V: TRBV6-6; size: -; CDR3: CASSPRTGINQPQHF; DNA: TGTGCCAGCAGCCCTCGGACAGGGATTAATCAGCCCCAGCATTTT
D: TRBD1; J: TRBJ1-2; V: TRBV28; size: -; CDR3: CASSPDRVGYTF; DNA: TGTGCCAGCAGCCCTGACAGGGTCGGCTACACCTTC
D: -; J: TRBJ2-1; V: TRBV5-4; size: once; CDR3: CASSPGEGQRNEQFF; DNA: TGTGCCAGCAGCCCGGGGGAGGGACAGCGCAATGAGCAGTTCTTC
D: -; J: TRBJ2-4; V: TRBV2; size: -; CDR3: CASSEALPAKNIQYF; DNA: TGTGCCAGCAGTGAAGCCCTGCCGGCCAAAAACATTCAGTACTTC
D: TRBD2; J: TRBJ2-3; V: TRBV5-4; size: -; CDR3: CASSSLAGLTDTQYF; DNA: TGTGCCAGCAGCTCTTTAGCGGGACTCACAGATACGCAGTATTTT
D: TRBD2; J: TRBJ2-3; V: TRBV29-1; size: -; CDR3: CSVPGGPSTDTQYF; DNA: TGCAGCGTTCCGGGAGGCCCGAGCACAGATACGCAGTATTTT
D: -; J: TRBJ1-1; V: TRBV2; size: few; CDR3: CASRAKGSGEAFF; DNA: TGTGCCAGCAGGGCAAAGGGGAGCGGTGAAGCTTTCTTT
D: -; J: TRBJ2-3; V: TRBV4-2; size: -; CDR3: CASSPQDHRDTQYF; DNA: TGTGCCAGCAGCCCTCAGGATCACAGAGATACGCAGTATTTT
D: -; J: TRBJ2-5; V: TRBV27; size: -; CDR3: CASSYRETQYF; DNA: TGTGCCAGCAGTTATCGAGAGACCCAGTACTTC
D: -; J: TRBJ2-5; V: TRBV6-1; size: once; CDR3: CASSVQEGTQETQYF; DNA: TGTGCCAGCAGTGTGCAGGAGGGGACCCAAGAGACCCAGTACTTC
D: -; J: TRBJ2-5; V: TRBV29-1; size: -; CDR3: CSVGWLGANWETQYF; DNA: TGCAGCGTTGGGTGGTTGGGGGCGAACTGGGAGACCCAGTACTTC
D: -; J: TRBJ2-1; V: TRBV6-6; size: -; CDR3: CASSSGQYNEQFF; DNA: TGTGCCAGCAGTTCAGGCCAGTACAATGAGCAGTTCTTC
D: TRBD2; J: TRBJ2-7; V: TRBV7-9; size: -; CDR3: CASSPLAGSEQYF; DNA: TGTGCCAGCAGCCCTCTAGCGGGAAGCGAGCAGTACTTC
D: TRBD1; J: TRBJ2-7; V: TRBV18; size: -; CDR3: CASSRDSSYEQYF; DNA: TGTGCCAGCTCACGGGACAGCTCCTACGAGCAGTACTTC
D: TRBD2; J: TRBJ2-7; V: TRBV5-1; size: -; CDR3: CASSGGGAGPSEQYF; DNA: TGCGCCAGCAGCGGGGGAGGGGCAGGACCGTCCGAGCAGTACTTC
D: -; J: TRBJ2-2; V: TRBV27; size: -; CDR3: CASSLFRNTGELFF; DNA: TGTGCCAGCAGTTTATTCAGGAACACCGGGGAGCTGTTTTTT
D: -; J: TRBJ2-2; V: TRBV7-9; size: -; CDR3: CASIFPGLGLDGELFF; DNA: TGTGCCAGCATTTTCCCGGGACTCGGGCTTGACGGGGAGCTGTTTTTT
D: -; J: TRBJ1-1; V: TRBV4-2; size: -; CDR3: CASSQERHKNTEAFF; DNA: TGTGCCAGCAGCCAAGAAAGGCACAAGAACACTGAAGCTTTCTTT
D: TRBD1; J: TRBJ1-5; V: TRBV27; size: few; CDR3: CASSYRGQPQHF; DNA: TGTGCCAGCAGTTACAGGGGGCAGCCCCAGCATTTT
D: -; J: TRBJ1-5; V: TRBV4-3; size: -; CDR3: CASSQYPTGGQPQHF; DNA: TGCGCCAGCAGCCAGTATCCCACGGGTGGTCAGCCCCAGCATTTT
D: -; J: TRBJ2-5; V: TRBV23-1; size: -; CDR3: CASSQYLDQYF; DNA: TGCGCCAGCAGTCAATACCTGGACCAGTACTTC
D: TRBD2; J: TRBJ2-1; V: TRBV6-1; size: -; CDR3: CASRPGTSGISEQFF; DNA: TGTGCCAGCAGGCCCGGGACTAGCGGGATAAGTGAGCAGTTCTTC
D: TRBD1; J: TRBJ1-2; V: TRBV7-2; size: -; CDR3: CASSLSWNPGGFDGYTF; DNA: TGTGCCAGCAGCTTATCTTGGAATCCAGGGGGCTTCGATGGCTACACCTTC
D: -; J: TRBJ1-3; V: TRBV28; size: few; CDR3: CASSFPNTIYF; DNA: TGTGCCAGCAGTTTCCCGAACACCATATATTTT
D: -; J: TRBJ2-4; V: TRBV13; size: -; CDR3: CASSRTSTIAKNIQYF; DNA: TGTGCCAGCAGCCGGACATCAACCATAGCCAAAAACATTCAGTACTTC
D: -; J: TRBJ2-2; V: TRBV6-1; size: -; CDR3: CASSEIGTGPYTGELFF; DNA: TGTGCCAGCAGTGAGATCGGGACTGGCCCATACACCGGGGAGCTGTTTTTT
D: TRBD2; J: TRBJ2-1; V: TRBV5-4; size: -; CDR3: CASSLLWTSGYNEQFF; DNA: TGTGCCAGCAGCTTGTTGTGGACTAGCGGTTACAATGAGCAGTTCTTC
D: -; J: TRBJ2-7; V: TRBV21-1; size: -; CDR3: CASSTRTGTYEQYF; DNA: TGTGCCAGCAGCACAAGGACAGGAACCTACGAGCAGTACTTC
D: -; J: TRBJ1-1; V: TRBV30; size: once; CDR3: CAWSVGGGSTEAFF; DNA: TGTGCCTGGAGTGTTGGTGGGGGCAGCACTGAAGCTTTCTTT
D: -; J: TRBJ2-5; V: TRBV28; size: -; CDR3: CASSSPGQETQYF; DNA: TGTGCCAGCAGTTCGCCAGGCCAAGAGACCCAGTACTTC
D: TRBD1; J: TRBJ1-1; V: TRBV6-6; size: -; CDR3: CASSKQGAGTEAFF; DNA: TGTGCCAGCAGTAAACAGGGGGCGGGCACTGAAGCTTTCTTT
D: -; J: TRBJ2-3; V: TRBV7-2; size: -; CDR3: CASSLVGALPTDTQYF; DNA: TGTGCCAGCAGCTTAGTGGGGGCCCTCCCCACAGATACGCAGTATTTT
D: -; J: TRBJ2-7; V: TRBV7-2; size: -; CDR3: CASSSPHFGAHEQYF; DNA: TGTGCCAGCAGCTCCCCCCACTTCGGAGCTCACGAGCAGTACTTC
D: -; J: TRBJ1-2; V: TRBV6-1; size: -; CDR3: CASSETADYGYTF; DNA: TGTGCCAGCAGTGAAACGGCAGATTATGGCTACACCTTC
D: TRBD1; J: TRBJ1-5; V: TRBV5-4; size: -; CDR3: CASSQDGGGRSNQPQHF; DNA: TGTGCCAGCAGCCAAGATGGAGGGGGCCGGAGCAATCAGCCCCAGCATTTT
D: -; J: TRBJ2-5; V: TRBV4-1; size: -; CDR3: CASSRRSGETQYF; DNA: TGCGCCAGCAGCCGAAGATCTGGGGAGACCCAGTACTTC
D: -; J: TRBJ2-5; V: TRBV29-1; size: -; CDR3: CSVGPRGRWAETQYF; DNA: TGCAGCGTCGGACCGAGGGGTCGGTGGGCAGAGACCCAGTACTTC
D: TRBD2; J: TRBJ2-5; V: TRBV7-2; size: -; CDR3: CASSSVAGAETQYF; DNA: TGTGCCAGCAGCTCGGTAGCGGGAGCGGAGACCCAGTACTTC
D: TRBD2; J: TRBJ2-1; V: TRBV5-6; size: -; CDR3: CASSLAGLGQFF; DNA: TGTGCCAGCAGCTTGGCTGGACTAGGGCAGTTCTTC
D: -; J: TRBJ2-7; V: TRBV7-8; size: -; CDR3: CASSPRGSHEQYF; DNA: TGTGCCAGCAGCCCTCGGGGGAGCCACGAGCAGTACTTC
D: -; J: TRBJ1-6; V: TRBV27; size: -; CDR3: CASSLPRFNSPLHF; DNA: TGTGCCAGCAGTTTACCCCGGTTTAATTCACCCCTCCACTTT
D: -; J: TRBJ2-1; V: TRBV2; size: -; CDR3: CASSKYNEQFF; DNA: TGTGCCAGCTCCAAATACAATGAGCAGTTCTTC
D: -; J: TRBJ1-5; V: TRBV27; size: once; CDR3: CASSLSGNSNQPQHF; DNA: TGTGCCAGCAGTTTATCGGGAAATAGCAATCAGCCCCAGCATTTT
D: -; J: TRBJ2-5; V: TRBV4-2; size: -; CDR3: CASSQDPLRALPEETQYF; DNA: TGTGCCAGCAGCCAAGACCCCCTGCGGGCCCTTCCCGAAGAGACCCAGTACTTC
D: -; J: TRBJ1-5; V: TRBV9; size: few; CDR3: CASSGQVSNQPQHF; DNA: TGTGCCAGCAGCGGACAGGTTAGCAATCAGCCCCAGCATTTT
D: -; J: TRBJ1-4; V: TRBV28; size: -; CDR3: CASNSAGGDEKLFF; DNA: TGTGCCAGCAACTCGGCCGGGGGTGATGAAAAACTGTTTTTT
D: TRBD1; J: TRBJ2-3; V: TRBV7-9; size: -; CDR3: CASSPGGRQGVDTQYF; DNA: TGTGCCAGCAGCCCAGGTGGGCGGCAGGGGGTGGATACGCAGTATTTT
D: -; J: TRBJ1-2; V: TRBV19; size: -; CDR3: CASSMGYGYTF; DNA: TGTGCCAGTAGTATGGGCTATGGCTACACCTTC